Each of the 3 T cell receptor beta chains below was sequenced from the same sample in a study of blood T cell repertoires in COVID-19. Profiled with immunoSEQ multiplex PCR; TCRdb holds only in-frame clones, not every one. The sample includes over 200,000 clones, roughly 76% of them seen just once. The sequenced sample consisted of peripheral blood. Receptor source: a human donor in a cohort sampled during active COVID-19.

The chain joins TRBV30 to TRBJ2-7, with 16 bases identical to TRBD2. Germline trimming cut 7 bases from V and 3 bases from J; bases unmatched to any gene: 6. Germline lookup yields CDR1 GTSNPN and CDR2 SVGIG (reference sequence). The CDR3 spans 15 residues. This chain's CDR3 is CASQGTSGRVYEQYF. In DNA, the CDR3 is TGTGCCTCCCAGGGGACTAGCGGGAGGGTCTACGAGCAGTACTTC.

The V call is TRBV10-3, the J call TRBJ1-2, with 8 bases that match TRBD1. The CDR3 extends over 13 amino acids. CDR1 and CDR2 (germline): ENHRY, SYGVKD. Trimming removed 7 bases from V and 7 bases from J; junction bases left unmatched: 8. CDR3 protein: CAITQGAYGGYTF. The CDR3 DNA is TGTGCCATCACTCAGGGGGCGTATGGTGGCTACACCTTC.

This clone was seen just once. The gene calls are TRBV7-3 and TRBJ2-1; tentative D call: TRBD2 (6 bases). In germline, CDR1 is SGHTA, CDR2 FQGTGA. V was pared by 5 bases and J by 3 bases, with 14 bases between. The CDR3 is 15 amino acids. The CDR3, as DNA: TGTGCCAGCAGCCGGGGGACTGGAGTCTACAATGAGCAGTTCTTC. This gives the protein CASSRGTGVYNEQFF.